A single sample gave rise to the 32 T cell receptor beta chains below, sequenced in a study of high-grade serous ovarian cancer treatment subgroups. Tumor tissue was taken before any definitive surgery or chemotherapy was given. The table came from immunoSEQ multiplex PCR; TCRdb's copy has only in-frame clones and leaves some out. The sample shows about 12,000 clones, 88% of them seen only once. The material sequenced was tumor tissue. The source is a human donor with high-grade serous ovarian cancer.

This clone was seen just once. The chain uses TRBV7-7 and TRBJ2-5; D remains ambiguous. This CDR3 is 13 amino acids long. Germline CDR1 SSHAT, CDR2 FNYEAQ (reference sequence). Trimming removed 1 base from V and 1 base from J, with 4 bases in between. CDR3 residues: CASSLGPQETQYF. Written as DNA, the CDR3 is TGTGCCAGCAGCTTAGGTCCCCAAGAGACCCAGTACTTC.

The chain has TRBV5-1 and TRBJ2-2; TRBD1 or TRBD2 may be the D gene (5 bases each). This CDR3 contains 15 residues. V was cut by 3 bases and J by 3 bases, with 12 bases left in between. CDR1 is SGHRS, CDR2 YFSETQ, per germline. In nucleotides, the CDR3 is TGCGCCAGCAGCTCGGGGCGTGGGGACACCGGGGAGCTGTTTTTT. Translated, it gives CASSSGRGDTGELFF.

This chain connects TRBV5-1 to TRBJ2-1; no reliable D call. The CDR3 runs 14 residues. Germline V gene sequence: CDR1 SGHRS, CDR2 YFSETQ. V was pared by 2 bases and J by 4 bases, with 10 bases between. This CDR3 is CASSFRGPYNEQFF. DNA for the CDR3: TGCGCCAGCAGCTTCCGAGGCCCGTACAATGAGCAGTTCTTC.

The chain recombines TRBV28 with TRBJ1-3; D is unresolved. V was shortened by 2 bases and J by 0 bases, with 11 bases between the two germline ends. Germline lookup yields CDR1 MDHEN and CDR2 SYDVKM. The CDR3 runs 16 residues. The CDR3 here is CASSLGWEFSGNTIYF. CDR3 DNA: TGTGCCAGCAGTTTAGGGTGGGAGTTCTCTGGAAACACCATATATTTT.

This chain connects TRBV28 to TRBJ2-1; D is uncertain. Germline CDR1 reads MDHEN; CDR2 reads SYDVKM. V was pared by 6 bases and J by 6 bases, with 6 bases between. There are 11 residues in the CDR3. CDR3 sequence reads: CASSRPNEQFF. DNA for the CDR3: TGTGCCAGCAGCCGGCCCAATGAGCAGTTCTTC.

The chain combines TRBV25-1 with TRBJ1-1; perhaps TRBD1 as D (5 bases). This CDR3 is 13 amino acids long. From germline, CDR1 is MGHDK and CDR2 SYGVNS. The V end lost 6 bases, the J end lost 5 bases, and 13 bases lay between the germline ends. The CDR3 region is CASRLVGGTEAFF. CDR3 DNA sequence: TGTGCCAGCAGGCTGGTGGGGGGTACTGAAGCTTTCTTT.

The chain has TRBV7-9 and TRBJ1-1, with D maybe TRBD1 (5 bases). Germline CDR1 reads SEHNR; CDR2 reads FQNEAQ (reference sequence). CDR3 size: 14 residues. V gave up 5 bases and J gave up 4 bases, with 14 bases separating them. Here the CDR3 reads CASSVSVGGTEAFF. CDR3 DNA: TGTGCCAGCAGCGTATCGGTGGGGGGCACTGAAGCTTTCTTT.

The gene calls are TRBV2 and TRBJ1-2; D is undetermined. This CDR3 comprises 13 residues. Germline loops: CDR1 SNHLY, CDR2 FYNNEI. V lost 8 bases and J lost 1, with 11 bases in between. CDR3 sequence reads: CASFRDNNYGYTF. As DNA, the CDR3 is TGTGCCAGCTTCCGAGATAATAACTATGGCTACACCTTC.

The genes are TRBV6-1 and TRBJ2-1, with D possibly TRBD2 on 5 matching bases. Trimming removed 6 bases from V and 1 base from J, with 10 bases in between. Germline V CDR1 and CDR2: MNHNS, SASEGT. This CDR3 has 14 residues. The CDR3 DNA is TGTGCCAGCAGAGCGGACTCGTCCTACAATGAGCAGTTCTTC. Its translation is CASRADSSYNEQFF.

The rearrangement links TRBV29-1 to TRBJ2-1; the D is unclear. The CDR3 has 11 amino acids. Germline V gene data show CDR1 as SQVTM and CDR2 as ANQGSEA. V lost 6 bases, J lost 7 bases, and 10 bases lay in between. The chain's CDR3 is CSVGYGNEQFF. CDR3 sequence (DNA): TGCAGCGTCGGCTATGGGAATGAGCAGTTCTTC.

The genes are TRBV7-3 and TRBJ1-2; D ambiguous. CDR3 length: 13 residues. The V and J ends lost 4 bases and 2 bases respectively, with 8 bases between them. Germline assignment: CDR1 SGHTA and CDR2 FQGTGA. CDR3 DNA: TGTGCCAGCAGCTCGGGCACCAACTATGGCTACACCTTC. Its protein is CASSSGTNYGYTF. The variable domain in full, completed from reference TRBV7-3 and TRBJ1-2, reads GAGVSQTPSNKVTEKGKYVELRCDPISGHTALYWYRQSLGQGPEFLIYFQGTGAADDSGLPNDRFFAVRPEGSVSTLKIQRTERGDSAVYLCASSSGTNYGYTFGSGTRLTVV.

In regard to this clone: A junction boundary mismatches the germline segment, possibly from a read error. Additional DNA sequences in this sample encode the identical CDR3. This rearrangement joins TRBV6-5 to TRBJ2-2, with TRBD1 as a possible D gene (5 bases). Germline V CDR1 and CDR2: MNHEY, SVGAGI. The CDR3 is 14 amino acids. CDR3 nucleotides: TGTGCTAGCAGGCCGCGTGGGGCGAACGGGGAGCTGTTTTTT. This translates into CASRPRGANGELFF.

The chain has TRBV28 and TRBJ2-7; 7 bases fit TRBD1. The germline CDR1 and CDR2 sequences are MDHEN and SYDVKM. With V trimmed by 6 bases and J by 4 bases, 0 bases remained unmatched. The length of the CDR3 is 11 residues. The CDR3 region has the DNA TGTGCCAGCAGACAGGGGTACGAGCAGTACTTC. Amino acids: CASRQGYEQYF.

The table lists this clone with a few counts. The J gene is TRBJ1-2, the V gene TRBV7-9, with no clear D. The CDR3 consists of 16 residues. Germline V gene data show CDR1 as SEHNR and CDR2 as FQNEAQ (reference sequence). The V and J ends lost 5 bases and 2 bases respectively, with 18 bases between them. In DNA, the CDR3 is TGTGCCAGCAGCCCCGACGGTTACCCTCGGAACTATGGCTACACCTTC. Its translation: CASSPDGYPRNYGYTF.

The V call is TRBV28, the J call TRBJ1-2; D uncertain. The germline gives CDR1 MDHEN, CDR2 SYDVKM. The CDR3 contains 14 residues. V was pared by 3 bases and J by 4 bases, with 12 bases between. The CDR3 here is CASSFSREPYGYTF. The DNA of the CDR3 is TGTGCCAGCAGTTTTTCAAGGGAGCCCTATGGCTACACCTTC.

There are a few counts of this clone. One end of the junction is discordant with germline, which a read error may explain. The CDR3 spells CASSFLDTNIEAFF. The DNA of the CDR3 is TGTGCCAGCTCGTTCTTGGACACGAACATTGAAGCTTTCTTT. The chain carries TRBV18 and TRBJ1-1; TRBD1 is a possible D gene (5 bases). The CDR3 is made up of 14 amino acids. Germline CDR1 reads KGHSH; CDR2 reads LQKENI.

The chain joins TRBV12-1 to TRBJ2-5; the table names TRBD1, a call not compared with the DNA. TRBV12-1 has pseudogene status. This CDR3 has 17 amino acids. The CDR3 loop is CASSFCVGTGGIKTQYF. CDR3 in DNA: TGTGCCAGCAGCTTTTGCGTAGGGACAGGGGGTATCAAGACCCAGTACTTC.

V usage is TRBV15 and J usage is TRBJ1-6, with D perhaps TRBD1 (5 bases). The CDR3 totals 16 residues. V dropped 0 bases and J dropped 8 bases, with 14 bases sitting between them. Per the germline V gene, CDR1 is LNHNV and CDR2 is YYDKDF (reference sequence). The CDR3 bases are TGTGCCACCAGCAGAGATCCGGTCGACAGTCATTCACCCCTCCACTTT. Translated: CATSRDPVDSHSPLHF.

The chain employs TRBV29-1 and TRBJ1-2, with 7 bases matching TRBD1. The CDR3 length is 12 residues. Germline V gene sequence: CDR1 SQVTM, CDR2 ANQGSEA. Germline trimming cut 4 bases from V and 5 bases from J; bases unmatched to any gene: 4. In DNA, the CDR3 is TGCAGCGTTGGGGGACAGACATATGGCTACACCTTC. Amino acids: CSVGGQTYGYTF.

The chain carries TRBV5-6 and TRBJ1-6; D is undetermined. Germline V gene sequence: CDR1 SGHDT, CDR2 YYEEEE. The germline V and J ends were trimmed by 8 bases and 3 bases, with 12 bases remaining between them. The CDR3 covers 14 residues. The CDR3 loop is CASYVGSYNSPLHF. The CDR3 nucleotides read TGTGCCAGTTATGTGGGCAGCTATAATTCACCCCTCCACTTT. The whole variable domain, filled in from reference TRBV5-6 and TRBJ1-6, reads DAGVTQSPTHLIKTRGQQVTLRCSPKSGHDTVSWYQQALGQGPQFIFQYYEEEERQRGNFPDRFSGHQFPNYSSELNVNALLLGDSALYLCASYVGSYNSPLHFGNGTRLTVT.

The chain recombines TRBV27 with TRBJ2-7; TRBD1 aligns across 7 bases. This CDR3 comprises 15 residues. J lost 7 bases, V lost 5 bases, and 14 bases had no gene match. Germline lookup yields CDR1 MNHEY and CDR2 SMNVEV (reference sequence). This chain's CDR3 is CASSLLPTGSREQYF. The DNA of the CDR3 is TGTGCCAGCAGTCTACTACCGACAGGGAGTAGGGAGCAGTACTTC.

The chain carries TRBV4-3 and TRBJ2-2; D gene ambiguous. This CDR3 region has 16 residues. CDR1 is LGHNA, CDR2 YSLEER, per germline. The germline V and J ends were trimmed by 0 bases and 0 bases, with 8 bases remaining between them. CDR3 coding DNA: TGCGCCAGCAGCCAAGATAGGCAGGCGAACACCGGGGAGCTGTTTTTT. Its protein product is CASSQDRQANTGELFF.

CDR3 coding DNA: TGTGCCAGCAGTTTACGGGACTATGGCTACACCTTC. This translates into CASSLRDYGYTF. The V call is TRBV28, the J call TRBJ1-2; no reliable D call. In germline, CDR1 is MDHEN, CDR2 SYDVKM. The CDR3 has 12 amino acids. V was trimmed by 2 bases and J by 3 bases, leaving 4 bases between them.

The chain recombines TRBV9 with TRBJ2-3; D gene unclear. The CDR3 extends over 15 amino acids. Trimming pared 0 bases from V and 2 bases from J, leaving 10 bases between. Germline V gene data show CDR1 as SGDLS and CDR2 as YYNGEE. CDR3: CASSVGHADTDTQYF. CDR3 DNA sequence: TGTGCCAGCAGCGTAGGACACGCCGACACAGATACGCAGTATTTT.

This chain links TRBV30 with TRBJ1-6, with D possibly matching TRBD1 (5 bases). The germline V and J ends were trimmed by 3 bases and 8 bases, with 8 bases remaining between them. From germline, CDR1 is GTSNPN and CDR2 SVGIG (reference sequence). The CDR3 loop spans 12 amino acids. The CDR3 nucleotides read TGTGCCTGGAGCTTGACAGATTCACCCCTCCACTTT. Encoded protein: CAWSLTDSPLHF.

CDR3 nucleotide sequence: TGTGCCAGTAGTACAGGGATCCAAGAGACCCAGTACTTC. Encoded protein: CASSTGIQETQYF. The gene calls are TRBV9 and TRBJ2-5; perhaps TRBD1 as D (6 bases). CDR1 SGDLS and CDR2 YYNGEE come from the germline V gene. The CDR3 is 13 amino acids. V lost 8 bases and J lost 1, with 12 bases in between.

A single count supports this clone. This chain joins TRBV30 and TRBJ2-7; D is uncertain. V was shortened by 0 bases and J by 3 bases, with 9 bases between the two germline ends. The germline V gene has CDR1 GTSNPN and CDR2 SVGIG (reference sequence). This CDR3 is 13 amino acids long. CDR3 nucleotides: TGTGCCTGGAGTGTATCACATCGCTACGAGCAGTACTTC. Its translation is CAWSVSHRYEQYF.

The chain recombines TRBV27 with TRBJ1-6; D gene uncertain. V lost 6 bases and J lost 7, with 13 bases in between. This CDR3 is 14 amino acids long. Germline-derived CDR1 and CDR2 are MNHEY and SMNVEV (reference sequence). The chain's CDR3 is CASRGGVINSPLHF. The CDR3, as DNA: TGTGCCAGCAGGGGCGGGGTCATCAATTCACCCCTCCACTTT.

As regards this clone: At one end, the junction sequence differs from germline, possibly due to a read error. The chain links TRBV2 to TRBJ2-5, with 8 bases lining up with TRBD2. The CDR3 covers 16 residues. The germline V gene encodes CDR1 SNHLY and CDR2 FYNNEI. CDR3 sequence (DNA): TGTGCCAGCAGGCCGGGGGGGGCTGACCGACAAGCGACCCAGTACTTC. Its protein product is CASRPGGADRQATQYF. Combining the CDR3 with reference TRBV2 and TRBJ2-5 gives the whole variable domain EPEVTQTPSHQVTQMGQEVILRCVPISNHLYFYWYRQILGQKVEFLVSFYNNEISEKSEIFDDQFSVERPDGSNFTLKIRSTKLEDSAMYFCASRPGGADRQATQYFGPGTRLLVL.

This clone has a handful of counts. The CDR3 reads CASSLAGTGSNIQYF. The CDR3 DNA follows: TGCGCCAGCAGCTTGGCCGGGACAGGGTCCAACATTCAGTACTTC. V gene TRBV5-1 combines with J gene TRBJ2-4; 9 bases map to TRBD1. The length of the CDR3 is 15 residues. In germline, CDR1 is SGHRS, CDR2 YFSETQ. V lost 0 bases to trimming and J lost 7 bases; unmatched junction nucleotides: 5.

Written as DNA, the CDR3 is TGTGCCAGCCGGTTATTGGATCAGCCCCAGCATTTT. Protein: CASRLLDQPQHF. The rearrangement joins TRBV19 to TRBJ1-5; D is undetermined. There are 12 residues in the CDR3. Germline CDR1 LNHDA, CDR2 SQIVND (reference sequence). V dropped 9 bases and J dropped 5 bases, with 11 bases sitting between them.

Here the CDR3 reads CASSVARGGNQPQHF. CDR3 in DNA: TGCGCCAGCAGTGTGGCCCGAGGGGGCAATCAGCCCCAGCATTTT. The chain has TRBV10-2 and TRBJ1-5; a weak D match, TRBD1 (5 bases). The CDR3 has 15 residues. The germline gives CDR1 WSHSY, CDR2 SAAADI. V was clipped by 4 bases and J by 2 bases, with 12 bases between them.